This T cell receptor beta chain was captured by sequencing in a study of T-cell memory formation after mild COVID-19. Points on this clonotype: Its antigen is not identified.

Study-level results: CD4+ contracting clones were mainly CM and EM; CD8+ ones, EMRA. Clones that got smaller from day 15 to 85 had even CD4/CD8, while clones growing later tipped toward CD4+. Proof of SARS-CoV-2 specificity was absent for the second-wave clones that crested on day 37.

TCRdb re-analysed the 5' RACE reads in MiXCR, keeping a single row per CDR3 protein. The data contain some 450,000 distinct CDR3 sequences, about a sixth of them seen just once; the ten biggest clones take up around a fifth. Trimming cost V 4 bases and J 2 bases, with 8 bases left between them. This CDR3 has 13 residues. CDR1 and CDR2 from the germline V gene are MNHEY and SVGEGT. The receptor's source is a man aged 18 to 29 who had mild COVID-19 (a few samples of this study predate the infection). Cell type and time point are not known. The sequenced material came from PBMCs or a T cell subset sorted from them (not recorded which). The genes are TRBV6-2 or TRBV6-3 and TRBJ2-5, with D unclear. The CDR3: CASSSELQETQYF. As DNA, the CDR3 is TGTGCCAGCAGTTCCGAGCTACAAGAGACCCAGTACTTC.